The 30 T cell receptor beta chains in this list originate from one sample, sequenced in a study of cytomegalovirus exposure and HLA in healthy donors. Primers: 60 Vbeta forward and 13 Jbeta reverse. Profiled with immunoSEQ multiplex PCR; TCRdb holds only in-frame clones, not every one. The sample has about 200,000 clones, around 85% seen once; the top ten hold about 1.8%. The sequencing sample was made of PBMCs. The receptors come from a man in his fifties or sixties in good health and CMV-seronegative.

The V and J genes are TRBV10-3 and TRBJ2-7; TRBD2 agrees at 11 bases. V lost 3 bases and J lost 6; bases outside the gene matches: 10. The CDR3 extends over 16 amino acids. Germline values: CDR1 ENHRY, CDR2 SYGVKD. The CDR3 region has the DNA TGTGCCATCAGTGAAAGTAGCGGGAGGGCCTATGGCGAGCAGTACTTC. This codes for CAISESSGRAYGEQYF.

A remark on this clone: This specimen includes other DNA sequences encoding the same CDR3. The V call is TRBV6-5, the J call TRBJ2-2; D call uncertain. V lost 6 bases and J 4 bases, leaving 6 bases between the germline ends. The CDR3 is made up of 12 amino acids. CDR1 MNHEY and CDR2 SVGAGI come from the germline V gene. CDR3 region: CASRPSTGELFF. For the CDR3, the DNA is TGTGCCAGCAGACCTAGCACCGGGGAGCTGTTTTTT.

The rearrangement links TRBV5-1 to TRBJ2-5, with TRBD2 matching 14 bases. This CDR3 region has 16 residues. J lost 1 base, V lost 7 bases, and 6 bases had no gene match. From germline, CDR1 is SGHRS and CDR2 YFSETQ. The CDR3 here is CASFGLAGGPQETQYF. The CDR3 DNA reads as TGCGCCAGCTTCGGACTAGCGGGAGGACCCCAAGAGACCCAGTACTTC.

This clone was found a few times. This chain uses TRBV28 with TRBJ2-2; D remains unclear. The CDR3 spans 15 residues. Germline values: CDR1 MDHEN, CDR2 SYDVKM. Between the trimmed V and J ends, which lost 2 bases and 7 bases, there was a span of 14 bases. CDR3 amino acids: CASSLMTLNGGELFF. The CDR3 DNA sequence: TGTGCCAGCAGTTTAATGACACTCAATGGCGGGGAGCTGTTTTTT.

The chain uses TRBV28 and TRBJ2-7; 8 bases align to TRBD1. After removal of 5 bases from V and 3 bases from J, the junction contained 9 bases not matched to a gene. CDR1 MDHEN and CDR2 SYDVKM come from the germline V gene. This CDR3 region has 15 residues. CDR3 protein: CASSSRTGFIYEQYF. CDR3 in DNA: TGTGCCAGCAGTAGCCGGACAGGGTTCATCTACGAGCAGTACTTC.

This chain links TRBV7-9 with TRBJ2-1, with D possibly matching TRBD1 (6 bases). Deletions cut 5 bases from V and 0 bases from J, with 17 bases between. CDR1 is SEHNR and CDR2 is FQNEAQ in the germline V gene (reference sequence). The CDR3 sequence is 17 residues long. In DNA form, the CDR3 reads TGTGCCAGCAGCCCAACCTACAGGGAAAGCTCCTACAATGAGCAGTTCTTC. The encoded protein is CASSPTYRESSYNEQFF. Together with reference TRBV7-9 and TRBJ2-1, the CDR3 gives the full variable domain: DTGVSQNPRHKITKRGQNVTFRCDPISEHNRLYWYRQTLGQGPEFLTYFQNEAQLEKSRLLSDRFSAERPKGSFSTLEIQRTEQGDSAMYLCASSPTYRESSYNEQFFGPGTRLTVL.

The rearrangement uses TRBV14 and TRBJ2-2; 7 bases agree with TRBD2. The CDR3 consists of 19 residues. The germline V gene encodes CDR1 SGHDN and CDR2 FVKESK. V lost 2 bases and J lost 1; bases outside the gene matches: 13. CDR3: CASSQLPGTKIENTGELFF. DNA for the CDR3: TGTGCCAGCAGCCAACTACCCGGGACTAAGATTGAGAACACCGGGGAGCTGTTTTTT.

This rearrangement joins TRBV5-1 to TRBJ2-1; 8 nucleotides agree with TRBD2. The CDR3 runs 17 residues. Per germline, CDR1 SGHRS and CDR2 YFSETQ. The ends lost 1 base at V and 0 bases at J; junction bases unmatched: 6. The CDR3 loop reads CASSLPVSGASYNEQFF. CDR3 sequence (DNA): TGCGCCAGCAGCTTGCCGGTTAGCGGGGCCTCCTACAATGAGCAGTTCTTC.

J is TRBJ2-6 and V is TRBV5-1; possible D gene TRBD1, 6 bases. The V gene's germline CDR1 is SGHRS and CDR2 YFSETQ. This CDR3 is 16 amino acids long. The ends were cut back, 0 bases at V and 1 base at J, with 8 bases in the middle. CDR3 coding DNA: TGCGCCAGCAGCTTGGAAGGGGGTTCTGGGGCCAACGTCCTGACTTTC. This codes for CASSLEGGSGANVLTF.

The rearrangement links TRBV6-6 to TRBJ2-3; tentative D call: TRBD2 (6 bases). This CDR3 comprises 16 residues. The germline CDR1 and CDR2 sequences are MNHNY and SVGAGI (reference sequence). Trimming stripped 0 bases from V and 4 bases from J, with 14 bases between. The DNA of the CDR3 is TGTGCCAGCAGTTACTCTGGGACTTCCGTTCCAGATACGCAGTATTTT. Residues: CASSYSGTSVPDTQYF.

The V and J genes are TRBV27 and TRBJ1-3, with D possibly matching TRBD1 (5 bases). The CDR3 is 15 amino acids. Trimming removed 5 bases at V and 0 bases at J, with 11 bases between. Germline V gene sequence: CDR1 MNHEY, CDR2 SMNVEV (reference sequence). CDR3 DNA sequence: TGTGCCAGCAGTCGGGGACTGCTCTCTGGAAACACCATATATTTT. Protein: CASSRGLLSGNTIYF.

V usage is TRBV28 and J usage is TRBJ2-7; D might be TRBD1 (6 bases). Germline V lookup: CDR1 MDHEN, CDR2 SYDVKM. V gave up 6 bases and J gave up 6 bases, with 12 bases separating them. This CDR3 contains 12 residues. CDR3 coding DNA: TGTGCCAGCAGCTCACAGGGTCGCGAGCAGTACTTC. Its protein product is CASSSQGREQYF.

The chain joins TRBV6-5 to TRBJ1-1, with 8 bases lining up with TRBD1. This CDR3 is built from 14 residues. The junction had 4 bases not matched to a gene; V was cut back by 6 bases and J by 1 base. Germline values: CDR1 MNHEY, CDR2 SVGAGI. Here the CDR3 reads CASSSGTGNTEAFF. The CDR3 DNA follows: TGTGCCAGCAGCTCCGGGACAGGGAACACTGAAGCTTTCTTT.

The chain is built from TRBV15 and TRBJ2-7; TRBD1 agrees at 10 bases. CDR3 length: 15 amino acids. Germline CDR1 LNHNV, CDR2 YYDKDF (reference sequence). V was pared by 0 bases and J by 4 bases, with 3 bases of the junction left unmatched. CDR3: CATSRDWDRGYEQYF. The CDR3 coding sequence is TGTGCCACCAGCAGAGACTGGGACAGGGGTTACGAGCAGTACTTC.

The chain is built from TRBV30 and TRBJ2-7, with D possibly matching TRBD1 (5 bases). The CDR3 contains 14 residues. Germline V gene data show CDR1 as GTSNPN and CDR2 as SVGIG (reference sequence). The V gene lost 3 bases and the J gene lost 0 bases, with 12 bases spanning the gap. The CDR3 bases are TGTGCCTGGAGCGTTTACAGGATCTCCTACGAGCAGTACTTC. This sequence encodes CAWSVYRISYEQYF. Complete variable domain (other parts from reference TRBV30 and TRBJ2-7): SQTIHQWPATLVQPVGSPLSLECTVEGTSNPNLYWYRQAAGRGLQLLFYSVGIGQISSEVPQNLSASRPQDRQFILSSKKLLLSDSGFYLCAWSVYRISYEQYFGPGTRLTVT.

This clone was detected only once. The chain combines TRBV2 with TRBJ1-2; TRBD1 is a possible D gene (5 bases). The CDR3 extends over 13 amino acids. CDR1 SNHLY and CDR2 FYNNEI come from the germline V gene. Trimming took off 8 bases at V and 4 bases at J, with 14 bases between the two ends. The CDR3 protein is CASGAGSSYGYTF. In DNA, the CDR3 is TGTGCCAGCGGGGCAGGGTCGAGCTATGGCTACACCTTC.

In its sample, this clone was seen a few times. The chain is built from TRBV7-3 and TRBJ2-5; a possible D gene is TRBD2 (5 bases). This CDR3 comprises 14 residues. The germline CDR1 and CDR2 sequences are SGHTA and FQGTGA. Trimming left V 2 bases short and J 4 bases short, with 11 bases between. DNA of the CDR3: TGTGCCAGCAGCTTAGGTCTAGCTGGAGAGACCCAGTACTTC. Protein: CASSLGLAGETQYF.

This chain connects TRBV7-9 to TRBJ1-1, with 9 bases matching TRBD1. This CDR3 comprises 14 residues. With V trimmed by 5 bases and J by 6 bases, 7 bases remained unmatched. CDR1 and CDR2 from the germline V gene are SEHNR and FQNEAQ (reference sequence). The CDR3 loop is CASSLGQGGAEAFF. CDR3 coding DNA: TGTGCCAGCAGCCTGGGACAGGGTGGAGCTGAAGCTTTCTTT.

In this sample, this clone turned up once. CDR3 DNA sequence: TGTGCCAGCAGCTTAGACGGAGACCCCCCCAATGAGCAGTTCTTC. Translated, it gives CASSLDGDPPNEQFF. The V gene is TRBV7-2, the J gene TRBJ2-1; D is unresolved. Per germline, CDR1 SGHTA and CDR2 FQGNSA. Trimming took off 1 base at V and 6 bases at J, with 13 bases between the two ends. This CDR3 is built from 15 residues.

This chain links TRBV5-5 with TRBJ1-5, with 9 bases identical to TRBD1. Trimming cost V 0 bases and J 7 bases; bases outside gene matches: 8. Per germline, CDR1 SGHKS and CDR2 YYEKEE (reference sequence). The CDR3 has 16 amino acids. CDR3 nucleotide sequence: TGTGCCAGCAGCTTGGAGGGGACAGGGAACAGCCAGCCCCAGCATTTT. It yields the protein CASSLEGTGNSQPQHF.

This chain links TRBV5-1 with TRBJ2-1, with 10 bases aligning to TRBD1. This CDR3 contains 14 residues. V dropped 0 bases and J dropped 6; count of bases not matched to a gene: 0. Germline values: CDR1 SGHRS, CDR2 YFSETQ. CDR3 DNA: TGCGCCAGCAGCTTGGGGGACAGGGGCAATGAGCAGTTCTTC. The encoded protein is CASSLGDRGNEQFF.

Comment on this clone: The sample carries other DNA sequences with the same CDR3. CDR3 in DNA: TGTGCCAGCAGCTTAGGGAGCGGGAGTACAGATACGCAGTATTTT. This codes for CASSLGSGSTDTQYF. The chain joins TRBV11-3 to TRBJ2-3, with 8 nucleotides matching TRBD2. This CDR3 is 15 amino acids long. Germline CDR1 SGHNT, CDR2 YENEEA. Unmatched junction bases numbered 3, after V lost 1 base and J lost 3 bases.

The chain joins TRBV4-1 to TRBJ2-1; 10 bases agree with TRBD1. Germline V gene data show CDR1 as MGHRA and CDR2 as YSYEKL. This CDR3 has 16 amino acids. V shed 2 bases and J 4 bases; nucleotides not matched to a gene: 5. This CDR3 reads CASSQPGQGLYNEQFF. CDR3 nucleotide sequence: TGCGCCAGCAGCCAACCGGGACAGGGGCTATACAATGAGCAGTTCTTC.

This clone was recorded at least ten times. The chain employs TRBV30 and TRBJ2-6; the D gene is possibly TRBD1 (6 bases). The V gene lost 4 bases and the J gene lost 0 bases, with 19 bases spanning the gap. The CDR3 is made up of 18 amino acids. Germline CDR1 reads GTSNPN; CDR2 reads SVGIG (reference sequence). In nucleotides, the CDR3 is TGTGCCTGGACTCCAAACAGGGCCCATAGCTCTGGGGCCAACGTCCTGACTTTC. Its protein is CAWTPNRAHSSGANVLTF.

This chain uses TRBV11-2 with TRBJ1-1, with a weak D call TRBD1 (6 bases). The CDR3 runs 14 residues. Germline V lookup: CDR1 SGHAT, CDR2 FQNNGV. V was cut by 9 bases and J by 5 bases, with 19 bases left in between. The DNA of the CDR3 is TGTGCCAGTCAAAGGGGGGGCTTAGGGACTGAAGCTTTCTTT. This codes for CASQRGGLGTEAFF. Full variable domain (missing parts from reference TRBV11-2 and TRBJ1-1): EAGVAQSPRYKIIEKRQSVAFWCNPISGHATLYWYQQILGQGPKLLIQFQNNGVVDDSQLPKDRFSAERLKGVDSTLKIQPAKLEDSAVYLCASQRGGLGTEAFFGQGTRLTVV.

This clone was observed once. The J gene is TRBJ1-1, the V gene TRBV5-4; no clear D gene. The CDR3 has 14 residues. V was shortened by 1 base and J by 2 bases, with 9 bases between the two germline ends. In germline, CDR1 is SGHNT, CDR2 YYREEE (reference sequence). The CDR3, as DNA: TGTGCCAGCAGCTTGTCCCAGATAAACACTGAAGCTTTCTTT. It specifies CASSLSQINTEAFF.

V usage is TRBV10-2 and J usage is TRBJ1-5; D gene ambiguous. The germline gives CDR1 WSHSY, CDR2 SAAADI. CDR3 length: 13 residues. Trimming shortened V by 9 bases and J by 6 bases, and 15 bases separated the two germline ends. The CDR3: CASHDARGQPQHF. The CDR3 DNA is TGCGCCAGTCATGACGCTCGGGGTCAGCCCCAGCATTTT.

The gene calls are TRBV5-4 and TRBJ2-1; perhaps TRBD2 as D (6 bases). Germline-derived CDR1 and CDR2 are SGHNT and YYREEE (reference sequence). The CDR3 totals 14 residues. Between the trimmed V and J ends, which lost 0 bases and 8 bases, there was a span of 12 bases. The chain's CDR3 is CASSLGRDGDEQFF. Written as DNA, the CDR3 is TGTGCCAGCAGCTTGGGGCGGGACGGGGATGAGCAGTTCTTC. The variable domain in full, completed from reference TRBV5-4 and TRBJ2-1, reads ETGVTQSPTHLIKTRGQQVTLRCSSQSGHNTVSWYQQALGQGPQFIFQYYREEENGRGNFPPRFSGLQFPNYSSELNVNALELDDSALYLCASSLGRDGDEQFFGPGTRLTVL.

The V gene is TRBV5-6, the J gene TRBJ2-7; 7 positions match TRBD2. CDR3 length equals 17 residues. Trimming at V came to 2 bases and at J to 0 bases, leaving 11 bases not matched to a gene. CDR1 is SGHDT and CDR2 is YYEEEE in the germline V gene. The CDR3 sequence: CASSFRVGGRFSYEQYF. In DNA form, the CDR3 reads TGTGCCAGCAGCTTCAGAGTGGGCGGGAGATTCTCCTACGAGCAGTACTTC.

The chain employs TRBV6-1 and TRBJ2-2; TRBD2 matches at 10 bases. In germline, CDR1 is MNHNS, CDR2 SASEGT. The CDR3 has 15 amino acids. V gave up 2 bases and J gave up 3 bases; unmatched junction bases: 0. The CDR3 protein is CASSELAGDTGELFF. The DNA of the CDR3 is TGTGCCAGCAGTGAACTAGCGGGAGACACCGGGGAGCTGTTTTTT.